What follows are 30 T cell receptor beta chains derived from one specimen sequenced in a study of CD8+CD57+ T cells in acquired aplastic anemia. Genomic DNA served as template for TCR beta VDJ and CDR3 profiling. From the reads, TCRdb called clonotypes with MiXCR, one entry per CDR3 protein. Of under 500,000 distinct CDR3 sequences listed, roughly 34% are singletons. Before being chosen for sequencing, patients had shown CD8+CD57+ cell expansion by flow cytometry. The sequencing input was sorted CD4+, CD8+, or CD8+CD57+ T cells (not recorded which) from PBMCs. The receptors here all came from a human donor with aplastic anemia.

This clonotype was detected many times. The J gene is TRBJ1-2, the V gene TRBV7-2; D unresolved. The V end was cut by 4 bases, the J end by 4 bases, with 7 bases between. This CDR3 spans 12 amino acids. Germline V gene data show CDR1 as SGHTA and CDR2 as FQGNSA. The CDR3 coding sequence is TGTGCCAGCAGCTCTCAGAGCTATGGCTACACCTTC. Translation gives CASSSQSYGYTF.

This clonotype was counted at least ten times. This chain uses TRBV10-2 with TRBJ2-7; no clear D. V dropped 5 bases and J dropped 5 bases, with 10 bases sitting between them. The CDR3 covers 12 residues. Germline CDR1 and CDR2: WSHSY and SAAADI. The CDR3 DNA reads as TGCGCCAGCAGTCGCCCTCCAAACGAGCAGTACTTC. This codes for CASSRPPNEQYF.

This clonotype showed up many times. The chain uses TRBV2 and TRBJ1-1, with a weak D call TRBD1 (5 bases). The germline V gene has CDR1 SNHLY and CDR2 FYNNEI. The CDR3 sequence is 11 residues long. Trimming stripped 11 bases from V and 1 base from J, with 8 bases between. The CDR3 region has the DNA TGTGCCGACAGAGGGAACACTGAAGCTTTCTTT. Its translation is CADRGNTEAFF.

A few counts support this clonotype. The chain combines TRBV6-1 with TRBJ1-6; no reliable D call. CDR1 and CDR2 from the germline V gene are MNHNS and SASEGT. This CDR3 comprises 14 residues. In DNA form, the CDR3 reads TGTGCGGCCGAACGGAGTGGGAGTAATTCACCCCTCCACTTT. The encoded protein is CAAERSGSNSPLHF.

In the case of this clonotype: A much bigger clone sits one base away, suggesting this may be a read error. As DNA, the CDR3 is TGTGCCAGCAGCTGGGCAGAGAACACTGAAGCTTCCTTT. Encoded protein: CASSWAENTEASF. V gene TRBV7-2 combines with J gene TRBJ1-1, with unresolved D. The CDR3 covers 13 residues. Germline V gene lookup returns CDR1 SGHTA and CDR2 FQGNSA. The entire variable domain, with the rest obtained from reference TRBV7-2 and TRBJ1-1, is as follows: GAGVSQSPSNKVTEKGKDVELRCDPISGHTALYWYRQSLGQGLEFLIYFQGNSAPDKSGLPSDRFSAERTGGSVSTLTIQRTQQEDSAVYLCASSWAENTEASFGQGTRLTVV.

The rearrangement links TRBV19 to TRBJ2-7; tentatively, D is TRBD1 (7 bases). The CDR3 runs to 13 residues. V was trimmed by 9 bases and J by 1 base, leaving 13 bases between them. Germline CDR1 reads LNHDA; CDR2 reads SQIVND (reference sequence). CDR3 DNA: TGTGCCAGCCAACAGGGGAGGTCCTACGAGCAGTACTTC. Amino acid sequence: CASQQGRSYEQYF.

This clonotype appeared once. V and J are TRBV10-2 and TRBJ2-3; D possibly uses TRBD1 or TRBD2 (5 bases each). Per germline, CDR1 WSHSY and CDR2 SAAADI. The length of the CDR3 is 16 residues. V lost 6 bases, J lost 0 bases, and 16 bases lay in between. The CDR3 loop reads CASRGQGALSTDTQYF. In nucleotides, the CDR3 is TGCGCCAGCAGGGGGCAGGGAGCCCTTAGCACAGATACGCAGTATTTT.

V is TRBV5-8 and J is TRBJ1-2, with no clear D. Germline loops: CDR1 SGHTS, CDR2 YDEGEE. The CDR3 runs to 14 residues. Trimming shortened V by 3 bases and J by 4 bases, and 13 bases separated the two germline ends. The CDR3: CASSSQDFSYGYTF. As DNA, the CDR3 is TGTGCCAGCAGCTCACAAGACTTTAGCTATGGCTACACCTTC.

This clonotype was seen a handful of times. The CDR3 protein is CASSSQAETQYF. The CDR3 bases are TGTGCCAGCAGCTCCCAAGCAGAGACCCAGTACTTC. The chain couples TRBV7-9 to TRBJ2-5; D not resolved. CDR1 is SEHNR, CDR2 FQNEAQ, per germline (reference sequence). The CDR3 has 12 residues. V was clipped by 4 bases and J by 4 bases, with 7 bases between them.

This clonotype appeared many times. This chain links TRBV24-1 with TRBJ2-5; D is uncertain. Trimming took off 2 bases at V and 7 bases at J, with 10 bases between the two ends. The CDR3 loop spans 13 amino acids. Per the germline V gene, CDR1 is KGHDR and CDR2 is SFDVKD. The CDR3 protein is CATSDSPSATQYF. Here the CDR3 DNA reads TGTGCCACCAGTGATTCGCCGAGCGCGACCCAGTACTTC.

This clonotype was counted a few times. The CDR3 DNA sequence: TGTGCCAGCAGCCTCAGCGAGGGGGCCAGAGGCCACACCTTC. Protein product: CASSLSEGARGHTF. The gene calls are TRBV10-3 and TRBJ1-2; the match to TRBD1 covers 7 bases. V trimming: 10 bases; J trimming: 12 bases; junction bases outside the gene matches: 20. Germline V gene data show CDR1 as ENHRY and CDR2 as SYGVKD. The CDR3 consists of 14 residues.

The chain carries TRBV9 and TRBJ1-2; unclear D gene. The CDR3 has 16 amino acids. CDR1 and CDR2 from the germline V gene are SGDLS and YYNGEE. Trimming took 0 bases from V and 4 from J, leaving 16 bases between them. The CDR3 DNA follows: TGTGCCAGCAGCGTAGTATTGAGGATAAGTACCTATGGCTACACCTTC. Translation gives CASSVVLRISTYGYTF. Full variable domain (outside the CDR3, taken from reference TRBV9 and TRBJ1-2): DSGVTQTPKHLITATGQRVTLRCSPRSGDLSVYWYQQSLDQGLQFLIQYYNGEERAKGNILERFSAQQFPDLHSELNLSSLELGDSALYFCASSVVLRISTYGYTFGSGTRLTVV.

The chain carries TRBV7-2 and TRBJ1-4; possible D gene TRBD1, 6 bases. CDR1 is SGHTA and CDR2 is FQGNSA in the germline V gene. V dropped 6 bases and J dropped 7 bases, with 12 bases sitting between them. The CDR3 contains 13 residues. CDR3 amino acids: CASRPRTAEKLFF. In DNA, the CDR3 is TGTGCCAGCAGACCTCGGACAGCTGAAAAACTGTTTTTT.

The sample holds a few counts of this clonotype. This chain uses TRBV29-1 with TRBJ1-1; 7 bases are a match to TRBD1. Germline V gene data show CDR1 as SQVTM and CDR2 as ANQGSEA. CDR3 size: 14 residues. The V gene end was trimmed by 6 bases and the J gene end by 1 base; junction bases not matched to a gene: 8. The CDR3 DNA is TGCAGCGTGCTAAGGACAGGCGGGAACACTGAAGCTTTCTTT. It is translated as CSVLRTGGNTEAFF. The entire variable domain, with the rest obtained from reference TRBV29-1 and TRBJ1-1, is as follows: SAVISQKPSRDICQRGTSLTIQCQVDSQVTMMFWYRQQPGQSLTLIATANQGSEATYESGFVIDKFPISRPNLTFSTLTVSNMSPEDSSIYLCSVLRTGGNTEAFFGQGTRLTVV.

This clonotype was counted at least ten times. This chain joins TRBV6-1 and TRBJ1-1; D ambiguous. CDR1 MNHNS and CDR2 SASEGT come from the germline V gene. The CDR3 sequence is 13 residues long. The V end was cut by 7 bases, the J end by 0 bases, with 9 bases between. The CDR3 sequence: CASNTRLNTEAFF. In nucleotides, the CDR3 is TGTGCCAGCAACACCAGACTGAACACTGAAGCTTTCTTT.

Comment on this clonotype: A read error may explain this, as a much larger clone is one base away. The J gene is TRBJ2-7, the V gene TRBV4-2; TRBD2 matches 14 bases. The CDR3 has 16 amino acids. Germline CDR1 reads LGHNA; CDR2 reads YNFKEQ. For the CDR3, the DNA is TGTGCCAGCAGCCAAGTATGGACTAGCGGGAGGCGAGAGCAGTGCTTC. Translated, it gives CASSQVWTSGRREQCF.

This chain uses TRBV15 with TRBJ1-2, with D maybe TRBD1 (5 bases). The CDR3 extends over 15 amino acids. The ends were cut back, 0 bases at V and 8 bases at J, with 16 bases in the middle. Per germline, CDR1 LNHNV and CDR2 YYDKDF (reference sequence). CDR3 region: CATSRDGTRVVGYTF. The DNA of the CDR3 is TGTGCCACCAGCAGAGACGGGACGAGGGTGGTGGGCTACACCTTC. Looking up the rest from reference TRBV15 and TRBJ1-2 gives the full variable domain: DAMVIQNPRYQVTQFGKPVTLSCSQTLNHNVMYWYQQKSSQAPKLLFHYYDKDFNNEADTPDNFQSRRPNTSFCFLDIRSPGLGDTAMYLCATSRDGTRVVGYTFGSGTRLTVV.

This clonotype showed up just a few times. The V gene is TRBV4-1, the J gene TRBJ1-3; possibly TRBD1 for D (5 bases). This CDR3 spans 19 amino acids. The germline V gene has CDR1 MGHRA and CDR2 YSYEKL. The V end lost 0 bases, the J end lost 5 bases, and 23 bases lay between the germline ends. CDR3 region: CASSQDQGTGFTIRNTIYF. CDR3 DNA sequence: TGCGCCAGCAGCCAAGATCAGGGAACCGGTTTTACGATTAGAAACACCATATATTTT.

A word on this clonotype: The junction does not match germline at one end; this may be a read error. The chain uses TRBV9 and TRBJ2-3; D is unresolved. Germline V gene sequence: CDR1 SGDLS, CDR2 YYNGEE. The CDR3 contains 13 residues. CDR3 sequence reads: CAGSVGSTDTQYF. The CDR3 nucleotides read TGTGCCGGCAGCGTAGGGAGCACAGATACGCAGTATTTT.

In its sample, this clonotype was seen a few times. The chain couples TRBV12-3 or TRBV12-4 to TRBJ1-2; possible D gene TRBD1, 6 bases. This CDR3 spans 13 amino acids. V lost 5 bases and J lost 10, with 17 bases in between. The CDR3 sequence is CASSPDQGFDYTF. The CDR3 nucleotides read TGTGCCAGCAGTCCAGATCAGGGGTTTGACTACACCTTC.

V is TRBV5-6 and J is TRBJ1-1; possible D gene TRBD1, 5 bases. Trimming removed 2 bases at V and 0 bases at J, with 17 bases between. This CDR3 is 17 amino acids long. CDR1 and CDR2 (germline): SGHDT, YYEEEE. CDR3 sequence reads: CASSFEGWGEVNTEAFF. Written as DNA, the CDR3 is TGTGCCAGCAGCTTCGAGGGTTGGGGGGAGGTGAACACTGAAGCTTTCTTT.

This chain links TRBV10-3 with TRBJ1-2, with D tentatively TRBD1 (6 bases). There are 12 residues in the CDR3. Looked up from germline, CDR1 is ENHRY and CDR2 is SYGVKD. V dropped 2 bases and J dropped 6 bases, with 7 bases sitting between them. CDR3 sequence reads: CAISEDRNGYTF. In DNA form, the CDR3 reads TGTGCCATCAGTGAGGACAGGAATGGCTACACCTTC.

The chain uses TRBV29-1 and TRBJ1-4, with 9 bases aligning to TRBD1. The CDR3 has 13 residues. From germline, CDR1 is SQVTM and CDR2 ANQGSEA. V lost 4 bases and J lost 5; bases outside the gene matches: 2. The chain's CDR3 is CSVGGTGNEKLFF. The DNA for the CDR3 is TGCAGCGTTGGGGGGACAGGGAATGAAAAACTGTTTTTT. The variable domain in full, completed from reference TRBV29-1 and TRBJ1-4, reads SAVISQKPSRDICQRGTSLTIQCQVDSQVTMMFWYRQQPGQSLTLIATANQGSEATYESGFVIDKFPISRPNLTFSTLTVSNMSPEDSSIYLCSVGGTGNEKLFFGSGTQLSVL.

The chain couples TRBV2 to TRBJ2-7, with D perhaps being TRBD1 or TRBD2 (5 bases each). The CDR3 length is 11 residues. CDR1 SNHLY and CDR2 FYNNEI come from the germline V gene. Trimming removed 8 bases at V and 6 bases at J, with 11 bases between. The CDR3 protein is CASGTGGEQYF. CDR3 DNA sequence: TGTGCCAGCGGGACCGGCGGCGAGCAGTACTTC.

The CDR3 loop reads CASSVVAGFTGELFF. DNA of the CDR3: TGTGCCAGCAGCGTAGTTGCGGGATTCACCGGGGAGCTGTTTTTT. The genes are TRBV9 and TRBJ2-2, with D tentatively TRBD2 (6 bases). Trimming stripped 0 bases from V and 4 bases from J, with 10 bases between. The CDR3 totals 15 residues. Germline V gives CDR1 SGDLS, CDR2 YYNGEE.

The CDR3 DNA sequence: TGTGCCAGCGCCGGAGCGGACAATGAGCAGTTCTTC. Translation gives CASAGADNEQFF. This chain uses TRBV7-9 with TRBJ2-1, with D possibly TRBD2 on 5 matching bases. The V gene's germline CDR1 is SEHNR and CDR2 FQNEAQ (reference sequence). The CDR3 length is 12 residues. Trimming stripped 8 bases from V and 5 bases from J, with 10 bases between. Looking up the rest from reference TRBV7-9 and TRBJ2-1 gives the full variable domain: DTGVSQNPRHKITKRGQNVTFRCDPISEHNRLYWYRQTLGQGPEFLTYFQNEAQLEKSRLLSDRFSAERPKGSFSTLEIQRTEQGDSAMYLCASAGADNEQFFGPGTRLTVL.

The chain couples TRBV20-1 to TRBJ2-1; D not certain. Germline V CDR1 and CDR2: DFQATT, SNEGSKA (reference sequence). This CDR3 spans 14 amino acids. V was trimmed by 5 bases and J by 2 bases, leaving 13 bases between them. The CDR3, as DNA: TGCAGTGCTGACACCCCTCGCGCCTACAATGAGCAGTTCTTC. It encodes CSADTPRAYNEQFF.

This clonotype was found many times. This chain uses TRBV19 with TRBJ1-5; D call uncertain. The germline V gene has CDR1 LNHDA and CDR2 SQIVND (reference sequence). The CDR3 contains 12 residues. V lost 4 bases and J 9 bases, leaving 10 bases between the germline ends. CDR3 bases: TGTGCCAGTAGTAGAACCGGAGGGCCCCAGCATTTT. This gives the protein CASSRTGGPQHF.

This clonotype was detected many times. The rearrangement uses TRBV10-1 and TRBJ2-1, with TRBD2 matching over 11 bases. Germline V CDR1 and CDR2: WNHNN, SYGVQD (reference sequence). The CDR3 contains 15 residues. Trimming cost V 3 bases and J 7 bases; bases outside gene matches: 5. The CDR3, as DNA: TGCGCCAGCAGTGATGGGACTAGCGGAAGGAATGAGCAGTTCTTC. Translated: CASSDGTSGRNEQFF.

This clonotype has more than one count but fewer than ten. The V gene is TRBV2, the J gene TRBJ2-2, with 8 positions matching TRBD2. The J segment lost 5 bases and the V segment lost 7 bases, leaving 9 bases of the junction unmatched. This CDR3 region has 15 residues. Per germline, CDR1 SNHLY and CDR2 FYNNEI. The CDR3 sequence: CASTPREGETGELFF. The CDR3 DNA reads TGTGCCAGCACCCCCCGGGAGGGGGAGACCGGGGAGCTGTTTTTT. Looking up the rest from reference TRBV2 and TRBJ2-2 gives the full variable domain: EPEVTQTPSHQVTQMGQEVILRCVPISNHLYFYWYRQILGQKVEFLVSFYNNEISEKSEIFDDQFSVERPDGSNFTLKIRSTKLEDSAMYFCASTPREGETGELFFGEGSRLTVL.